This TCR beta chain was observed in a study of sequential checkpoint blockade in melanoma. Treatment defined: randomized to nivolumab then ipilimumab (arm A) or the reverse (arm B). The V gene's germline CDR1 is SGHRS and CDR2 YFSETQ. J gave up 6 bases and V 4 bases, and 9 bases lay outside the gene matches. The CDR3 sequence is 16 residues long. Only in-frame clones appear in the TCRdb table, and some are missing; sequencing was by immunoSEQ multiplex PCR. The sample yields around 20,000 clones, roughly 86% seen once. The receptor was derived from a human donor with melanoma. The chain carries TRBV5-1 and TRBJ2-2, with 10 bases lining up with TRBD2. The source was CD8+ T cells sorted from blood (inferred from file names), collected from a patient given nivolumab and ipilimumab in sequence. CDR3 in DNA: TGCGCCAGCAGCCGCCAGCGGGAGGGCCGAGCCGGGGAGCTGTTTTTT. Translation gives CASSRQREGRAGELFF.